A single sample is the source of the 29 T cell receptor beta chains below, sequenced in a study of T cell responses to AZD1222 COVID-19 vaccine. Sequenced by immunoSEQ multiplex PCR; TCRdb stores in-frame clones only, minus some. The sample shows 150,000 to 200,000 clones, 85% to 95% of them seen only once. The input for sequencing was peripheral blood, taken on day 0 of AZD1222 vaccination. These receptors originate from an adult in good health.

This chain links TRBV7-8 with TRBJ1-2; D call uncertain. Trimming took off 1 base at V and 0 bases at J, with 6 bases between the two ends. From germline, CDR1 is SGHVS and CDR2 FQNEAQ. The CDR3 sequence is 14 residues long. The CDR3 region is CASSLETANYGYTF. In DNA form, the CDR3 reads TGTGCCAGCAGCTTAGAAACAGCTAACTATGGCTACACCTTC. Based on the CDR3 plus reference TRBV7-8 and TRBJ1-2, the full variable domain is GAGVSQSPRYKVAKRGQDVALRCDPISGHVSLFWYQQALGQGPEFLTYFQNEAQLDKSGLPSDRFFAERPEGSVSTLKIQRTQQEDSAVYLCASSLETANYGYTFGSGTRLTVV.

This chain links TRBV4-3 with TRBJ2-7; 8 bases are shared with TRBD1. J lost 2 bases, V lost 4 bases, and 4 bases had no gene match. This CDR3 contains 14 residues. CDR1 is LGHNA and CDR2 is YSLEER in the germline V gene. The CDR3 DNA follows: TGCGCCAGCAGCCGGAGGACAGGGACCTACGAGCAGTACTTC. This gives the protein CASSRRTGTYEQYF.

This chain uses TRBV7-6 with TRBJ2-1, with D tentatively TRBD1 or TRBD2 (5 bases each). Trimming left V 5 bases short and J 0 bases short, with 17 bases between. The CDR3 has 17 amino acids. Germline values: CDR1 SGHVS, CDR2 FNYEAQ. For the CDR3, the DNA is TGTGCCAGCAGCCGGGGTAGGGGCTCATACTCCTACAATGAGCAGTTCTTC. Protein: CASSRGRGSYSYNEQFF. The variable domain in full, completed from reference TRBV7-6 and TRBJ2-1, reads GAGVSQSPRYKVTKRGQDVALRCDPISGHVSLYWYRQALGQGPEFLTYFNYEAQQDKSGLPNDRFSAERPEGSISTLTIQRTEQRDSAMYRCASSRGRGSYSYNEQFFGPGTRLTVL.

V is TRBV7-3 and J is TRBJ2-2; D unresolved. V was cut by 7 bases and J by 0 bases, with 9 bases left in between. The CDR3 totals 14 residues. Germline CDR1 and CDR2: SGHTA and FQGTGA. DNA for the CDR3: TGTGCCAGCATGGCCCTGGCGAACACCGGGGAGCTGTTTTTT. This encodes CASMALANTGELFF.

This clone came up once. This sequence joins TRBV7-9 and TRBJ2-2, with TRBD2 matching 9 bases. This CDR3 comprises 15 residues. In germline, CDR1 is SEHNR, CDR2 FQNEAQ (reference sequence). The V segment lost 8 bases and the J segment 2 bases; nucleotides outside the gene matches: 6. CDR3 DNA: TGTGCCAGCCCGCGGGAGGGCCAAAACACCGGGGAGCTGTTTTTT. Its protein is CASPREGQNTGELFF.

This chain connects TRBV27 to TRBJ1-5; D is perhaps TRBD1 (6 bases). The V gene's germline CDR1 is MNHEY and CDR2 SMNVEV (reference sequence). The V end was cut by 3 bases, the J end by 7 bases, with 13 bases between. This CDR3 region has 14 residues. The CDR3 loop reads CASSLYAGDQPQHF. The CDR3 region has the DNA TGTGCCAGCAGTTTGTACGCAGGGGACCAGCCCCAGCATTTT.

V usage is TRBV30 and J usage is TRBJ1-2, with TRBD1 matching 9 bases. Per germline, CDR1 GTSNPN and CDR2 SVGIG (reference sequence). The ends lost 0 bases at V and 8 bases at J; junction bases unmatched: 4. This CDR3 contains 13 residues. This chain's CDR3 is CAWSVQGAKGYTF. The DNA of the CDR3 is TGTGCCTGGAGTGTACAGGGGGCAAAAGGCTACACCTTC.

The CDR3 DNA reads TGTGCCTGGAGTGGAACGGAACGGGGTCAGCCCCAGCATTTT. Translated: CAWSGTERGQPQHF. This chain uses TRBV30 with TRBJ1-5; D is ambiguous. This CDR3 has 14 residues. Germline loops: CDR1 GTSNPN, CDR2 SVGIG (reference sequence). With 1 base removed from V and 6 bases from J, the gap between germline ends came to 13 bases.

The rearrangement joins TRBV10-3 to TRBJ1-1, with D possibly matching TRBD1 (5 bases). The CDR3 loop spans 13 amino acids. The V end lost 2 bases, the J end lost 1 base, and 5 bases lay between the germline ends. Per germline, CDR1 ENHRY and CDR2 SYGVKD. The CDR3 is CAISEGQNTEAFF. In nucleotides, the CDR3 is TGTGCCATCAGTGAGGGACAGAACACTGAAGCTTTCTTT.

This rearrangement joins TRBV19 to TRBJ1-4, with 7 bases lining up with TRBD1. Germline CDR1 and CDR2: LNHDA and SQIVND (reference sequence). This CDR3 has 14 amino acids. The V gene end was trimmed by 5 bases and the J gene end by 10 bases; junction bases not matched to a gene: 10. The CDR3 is CASSSGGGFSKLFF. For the CDR3, the DNA is TGTGCCAGTAGTTCGGGAGGGGGCTTTTCAAAACTGTTTTTT.

This sequence joins TRBV7-8 and TRBJ1-1, with D perhaps matching TRBD1 (6 bases). The V gene's germline CDR1 is SGHVS and CDR2 FQNEAQ. Trimming removed 5 bases at V and 1 base at J, with 17 bases between. The length of the CDR3 is 16 residues. This CDR3 reads CASSRRSIRGNTEAFF. CDR3 nucleotides: TGTGCCAGCAGCCGACGAAGTATCAGGGGGAACACTGAAGCTTTCTTT.

This clone was detected only once. J is TRBJ2-1 and V is TRBV7-6; 9 bases map to TRBD2. This CDR3 contains 16 residues. V lost 1 base, J lost 7 bases, and 8 bases stayed unmatched. Germline V gives CDR1 SGHVS, CDR2 FNYEAQ. CDR3 DNA: TGTGCCAGCAGCTTAGGGACAAACAGCGGGAGGAATGAGCAGTTCTTC. Protein: CASSLGTNSGRNEQFF.

V usage is TRBV19 and J usage is TRBJ2-5; 13 bases fit TRBD2. V shed 5 bases, J shed 2 bases, and the junction held 5 bases outside the gene matches. In germline, CDR1 is LNHDA, CDR2 SQIVND (reference sequence). This CDR3 has 16 residues. The CDR3 region is CASSSGLAGLQETQYF. The CDR3 DNA reads as TGTGCCAGTAGTTCGGGACTAGCGGGACTACAAGAGACCCAGTACTTC. Full variable domain (missing parts from reference TRBV19 and TRBJ2-5): DGGITQSPKYLFRKEGQNVTLSCEQNLNHDAMYWYRQDPGQGLRLIYYSQIVNDFQKGDIAEGYSVSREKKESFPLTVTSAQKNPTAFYLCASSSGLAGLQETQYFGPGTRLLVL.

On this clone itself: The junction departs from the called germline gene at one end, perhaps through a read error. The V and J genes are TRBV7-2 and TRBJ2-5, with D uncertain. The germline V gene encodes CDR1 SGHTA and CDR2 FQGNSA. CDR3 length: 11 residues. This CDR3 is CASSFQQTQYF. DNA of the CDR3: TGTGCCAGCAGCTTCCAACAGACCCAGTACTTC. Supplemented by reference TRBV7-2 and TRBJ2-5, the full variable domain reads GAGVSQSPSNKVTEKGKDVELRCDPISGHTALYWYRQSLGQGLEFLIYFQGNSAPDKSGLPSDRFSAERTGGSVSTLTIQRTQQEDSAVYLCASSFQQTQYFGPGTRLLVL.

The chain employs TRBV28 and TRBJ1-2; no reliable D call. Trimming stripped 2 bases from V and 7 bases from J, with 11 bases between. This CDR3 region has 13 residues. Germline values: CDR1 MDHEN, CDR2 SYDVKM. For the CDR3, the DNA is TGTGCCAGCAGTTTACAGAGTCGGCGTGGCTACACCTTC. It yields the protein CASSLQSRRGYTF.

This chain uses TRBV28 with TRBJ1-5; D is unclear. CDR3 length: 13 residues. Trimming cost V 7 bases and J 0 bases, with 7 bases left between them. Germline V gene data show CDR1 as MDHEN and CDR2 as SYDVKM. The CDR3 DNA sequence: TGTGCCAGCACAACGGATAGCAATCAGCCCCAGCATTTT. It yields the protein CASTTDSNQPQHF.

In DNA, the CDR3 is TGTGCCAGCAGTGCTCCGGACAGCTACATGAACACTGAAGCTTTCTTT. Its translation: CASSAPDSYMNTEAFF. This chain links TRBV6-4 with TRBJ1-1; a weak D match, TRBD1 (6 bases). The ends were cut back, 4 bases at V and 0 bases at J, with 15 bases in the middle. CDR3 length equals 16 residues. CDR1 is MRHNA, CDR2 SNTAGT, per germline.

This chain joins TRBV21-1 and TRBJ2-7; the D call in the table, TRBD1, was not verified against the DNA. TRBV21-1 is a pseudogene locus. The CDR3 sequence is 11 residues long. The CDR3 DNA sequence: TGTACGGGACAGGGGCCCCACGAGCAGTACTTC. As protein: CTGQGPHEQYF.

The CDR3 sequence: CASSLAPGTYEQYF. The DNA of the CDR3 is TGTGCCAGCAGCTTGGCCCCAGGGACCTACGAGCAGTACTTC. The chain links TRBV5-8 to TRBJ2-7, with D possibly matching TRBD1 (5 bases). This CDR3 is 14 amino acids long. The ends were cut back, 0 bases at V and 2 bases at J, with 9 bases in the middle. Germline assignment: CDR1 SGHTS and CDR2 YDEGEE.

V and J are TRBV11-2 and TRBJ1-6; tentative D call: TRBD1 (5 bases). CDR3 length equals 15 residues. Germline-derived CDR1 and CDR2 are SGHAT and FQNNGV. V gave up 5 bases and J gave up 8 bases, with 16 bases separating them. CDR3 nucleotides: TGTGCCAGCAGCCCGACCCGACAGTCATATTCACCCCTCCACTTT. This translates into CASSPTRQSYSPLHF.

This clone was recorded only once. J is TRBJ2-7 and V is TRBV27; D not resolved. CDR3 length equals 15 residues. Germline lookup yields CDR1 MNHEY and CDR2 SMNVEV (reference sequence). The V gene lost 7 bases and the J gene lost 9 bases, with 25 bases spanning the gap. The CDR3 region is CASILNPWSPGPQYF. CDR3 sequence (DNA): TGTGCCAGCATCCTAAACCCGTGGTCCCCGGGTCCGCAGTACTTC.

The V and J genes are TRBV2 and TRBJ2-5, with TRBD1 matching 10 bases. V lost 9 bases to trimming and J lost 2 bases; unmatched junction nucleotides: 3. Germline loops: CDR1 SNHLY, CDR2 FYNNEI. The CDR3 is 13 residues long. The CDR3 DNA sequence: TGTGCCAGTGACAGGGGGCCGCAAGAGACCCAGTACTTC. Residues: CASDRGPQETQYF.

The V call is TRBV7-2, the J call TRBJ1-4; possible D gene TRBD1, 6 bases. Germline V CDR1 and CDR2: SGHTA, FQGNSA. V was cut by 0 bases and J by 4 bases, with 9 bases left in between. The CDR3 contains 15 residues. The chain's CDR3 is CASSLAGQNNEKLFF. For the CDR3, the DNA is TGTGCCAGCAGCTTAGCAGGACAGAATAATGAAAAACTGTTTTTT.

The V call is TRBV5-4, the J call TRBJ2-7, with 9 bases aligning to TRBD1. Germline V gene data show CDR1 as SGHNT and CDR2 as YYREEE (reference sequence). The CDR3 consists of 15 residues. V shed 0 bases and J 4 bases; nucleotides not matched to a gene: 5. The CDR3 reads CASSLEGTGSYEQYF. The CDR3 DNA follows: TGTGCCAGCAGCTTGGAGGGGACAGGGAGTTACGAGCAGTACTTC.

This rearrangement joins TRBV28 to TRBJ1-1, with TRBD1 as a possible D gene (5 bases). The length of the CDR3 is 14 residues. Germline V lookup: CDR1 MDHEN, CDR2 SYDVKM. The V gene lost 5 bases and the J gene lost 0 bases, with 10 bases spanning the gap. The CDR3 bases are TGTGCCAGCAGTACCTGGGGCATGAACACTGAAGCTTTCTTT. This translates into CASSTWGMNTEAFF.

This chain links TRBV6-2 or TRBV6-3 with TRBJ2-7; D remains ambiguous. The CDR3 is 14 residues long. Trimming removed 0 bases at V and 2 bases at J, with 8 bases between. Germline assignment: CDR1 MNHEY and CDR2 SVGEGT. The CDR3 protein is CASSYSAGTYEQYF. The CDR3 nucleotides are TGTGCCAGCAGTTACTCGGCAGGTACCTACGAGCAGTACTTC.

The chain links TRBV25-1 to TRBJ2-1; the D is unclear. CDR1 and CDR2 from the germline V gene are MGHDK and SYGVNS. This CDR3 has 13 residues. V lost 1 base to trimming and J lost 8 bases, with 9 bases between them. The CDR3 region has the DNA TGTGCCAGCAGTGAATGGAGTCGCCATGAGCAGTTCTTC. This encodes CASSEWSRHEQFF.

This chain links TRBV28 with TRBJ2-1; D unresolved. The CDR3 consists of 12 residues. Germline assignment: CDR1 MDHEN and CDR2 SYDVKM. Deletions cut 4 bases from V and 4 bases from J, with 5 bases between. CDR3 DNA: TGTGCCAGCAGTTCCGAATACAATGAGCAGTTCTTC. Translation gives CASSSEYNEQFF.

The rearrangement links TRBV12-3 or TRBV12-4 to TRBJ1-1; D not certain. The CDR3 loop spans 13 amino acids. V lost 0 bases and J 2 bases, leaving 4 bases between the germline ends. For the CDR3, the DNA is TGTGCCAGCAGTTTAGCGGTCAACACTGAAGCTTTCTTT. This sequence encodes CASSLAVNTEAFF.